One sample yielded the 14 T cell receptor beta chains listed below, sequenced in a study of CD8+ T cells in alopecia areata. Extracted from the samples, RNA was reverse transcribed into cDNA to serve as the sequencing template. The data were produced by immunoSEQ multiplex PCR, yet TCRdb's version contains in-frame clones alone and is incomplete. Of approximately 210,000 clones listed, about three fifths are singletons. Treatment noted: oral pan-JAK inhibitor, 5-10 mg twice daily. The material was CD4+ T cells sorted from blood, obtained at week 24, from a patient treated with tofacitinib. These receptors were obtained from a human donor with alopecia areata.

The chain couples TRBV6-5 to TRBJ2-5; 7 bases agree with TRBD2. The germline V gene has CDR1 MNHEY and CDR2 SVGAGI. This CDR3 comprises 15 residues. V lost 6 bases and J lost 2; bases outside the gene matches: 9. The CDR3 DNA follows: TGTGCCAGCAGGCCGTACGGGGGGAATCAAGAGACCCAGTACTTC. Amino acid sequence: CASRPYGGNQETQYF.

Points on this clone: Other nucleotide sequences in the sample specify the same CDR3. The rearrangement joins TRBV2 to TRBJ2-7, with TRBD1 matching over 7 bases. CDR1 is SNHLY, CDR2 FYNNEI, per germline. Trimming cost V 7 bases and J 2 bases; bases outside gene matches: 2. The CDR3 is made up of 12 amino acids. CDR3 DNA sequence: TGTGCCAGCAAGGGACAGACCTACGAGCAGTACTTC. This sequence encodes CASKGQTYEQYF.

This chain links TRBV19 with TRBJ2-2, with D perhaps matching TRBD1 or TRBD2 (5 bases each). The CDR3 length is 14 residues. V gave up 3 bases and J gave up 6 bases, with 11 bases separating them. Germline CDR1 is LNHDA and CDR2 is SQIVND (reference sequence). The CDR3: CASSMPGRAGELFF. Here the CDR3 DNA reads TGTGCCAGTAGTATGCCAGGGCGGGCCGGGGAGCTGTTTTTT.

This chain connects TRBV9 to TRBJ2-2; D uncertain. V was clipped by 0 bases and J by 0 bases, with 9 bases between them. CDR3 length: 16 residues. Germline V CDR1 and CDR2: SGDLS, YYNGEE. The CDR3 DNA sequence: TGTGCCAGCAGCGTAGATGTCACCGCGAACACCGGGGAGCTGTTTTTT. Its translation is CASSVDVTANTGELFF.

The chain joins TRBV30 to TRBJ1-2, with a possible D match to TRBD1 (5 bases). The CDR3 contains 14 residues. Trimming took 2 bases from V and 2 from J, leaving 12 bases between them. Germline lookup yields CDR1 GTSNPN and CDR2 SVGIG (reference sequence). The DNA of the CDR3 is TGTGCCTGGAGTTCGACAGAGACCAACTATGGCTACACCTTC. This sequence encodes CAWSSTETNYGYTF.

V usage is TRBV6-1 and J usage is TRBJ2-3; D remains ambiguous. The germline V gene has CDR1 MNHNS and CDR2 SASEGT. Trimming removed 8 bases at V and 0 bases at J, with 9 bases between. This CDR3 has 13 amino acids. DNA for the CDR3: TGTGCCAGCTGCTCTGTGAGCACAGATACGCAGTATTTT. Encoded protein: CASCSVSTDTQYF.

The chain combines TRBV14 with TRBJ1-2; 10 bases agree with TRBD1. CDR3 length: 15 amino acids. Trimming removed 2 bases from V and 5 bases from J; junction bases left unmatched: 5. Germline values: CDR1 SGHDN, CDR2 FVKESK. This chain's CDR3 is CASSQPGQGEYGYTF. The CDR3 bases are TGTGCCAGCAGCCAACCCGGACAGGGGGAATATGGCTACACCTTC.

The genes are TRBV7-2 and TRBJ1-2, with D possibly TRBD1 on 6 matching bases. In germline, CDR1 is SGHTA, CDR2 FQGNSA. There are 15 residues in the CDR3. Trimming removed 3 bases at V and 0 bases at J, with 11 bases between. In DNA, the CDR3 is TGTGCCAGCAGCTTGGGGGCGCGAGCTAACTATGGCTACACCTTC. Protein: CASSLGARANYGYTF. Supplemented by reference TRBV7-2 and TRBJ1-2, the full variable domain reads GAGVSQSPSNKVTEKGKDVELRCDPISGHTALYWYRQSLGQGLEFLIYFQGNSAPDKSGLPSDRFSAERTGGSVSTLTIQRTQQEDSAVYLCASSLGARANYGYTFGSGTRLTVV.

The gene calls are TRBV5-1 and TRBJ1-2; 8 bases fit TRBD1. V was clipped by 5 bases and J by 5 bases; unmatched bases: 8. The CDR3 is 14 residues long. Germline CDR1 SGHRS, CDR2 YFSETQ. CDR3 bases: TGCGCCAGCAGAGTCCCGGACAGGGAATATGGCTACACCTTC. It codes for CASRVPDREYGYTF.

This chain uses TRBV7-2 with TRBJ2-5; D tentatively fits TRBD1 or TRBD2 (5 bases each). The CDR3 has 17 amino acids. Trimming left V 5 bases short and J 5 bases short, with 24 bases between. The germline V gene encodes CDR1 SGHTA and CDR2 FQGNSA. Here the CDR3 reads CASSLVGSRGTRETQYF. The DNA for the CDR3 is TGTGCCAGCAGCCTCGTAGGGTCTAGAGGGACCCGGGAGACCCAGTACTTC. The entire variable domain, with the rest obtained from reference TRBV7-2 and TRBJ2-5, is as follows: GAGVSQSPSNKVTEKGKDVELRCDPISGHTALYWYRQSLGQGLEFLIYFQGNSAPDKSGLPSDRFSAERTGGSVSTLTIQRTQQEDSAVYLCASSLVGSRGTRETQYFGPGTRLLVL.

This chain joins TRBV5-1 and TRBJ2-4; possible D gene TRBD2, 6 bases. The CDR3 sequence is 15 residues long. In germline, CDR1 is SGHRS, CDR2 YFSETQ. The V end lost 4 bases, the J end lost 8 bases, and 19 bases lay between the germline ends. CDR3 in DNA: TGCGCCAGCAGCGGCAGGGCTGGTTCGGGAGACATTCAGTACTTC. Its translation: CASSGRAGSGDIQYF. The whole variable domain, filled in from reference TRBV5-1 and TRBJ2-4, reads KAGVTQTPRYLIKTRGQQVTLSCSPISGHRSVSWYQQTPGQGLQFLFEYFSETQRNKGNFPGRFSGRQFSNSRSEMNVSTLELGDSALYLCASSGRAGSGDIQYFGAGTRLSVL.

The CDR3 reads CASSLQGGYGYTF. The CDR3 nucleotides are TGTGCCAGCAGCTTACAGGGGGGCTATGGCTACACCTTC. This chain joins TRBV7-6 and TRBJ1-2, with 7 bases aligning to TRBD1. The CDR3 is 13 amino acids. Per germline, CDR1 SGHVS and CDR2 FNYEAQ. V gave up 2 bases and J gave up 4 bases; unmatched junction bases: 1.

The chain combines TRBV5-1 with TRBJ1-6; 9 bases map to TRBD1. CDR3 length equals 18 residues. V dropped 0 bases and J dropped 6; count of bases not matched to a gene: 10. CDR1 is SGHRS and CDR2 is YFSETQ in the germline V gene. The CDR3: CASSLESLQGAPNSPLHF. The CDR3 DNA reads as TGCGCCAGCAGCTTGGAATCCCTACAGGGGGCCCCTAATTCACCCCTCCACTTT.

This chain joins TRBV29-1 and TRBJ1-1; 7 nucleotides agree with TRBD1. Trimming at V came to 5 bases and at J to 2 bases, leaving 5 bases not matched to a gene. The germline CDR1 and CDR2 sequences are SQVTM and ANQGSEA. The CDR3 has 13 amino acids. The CDR3 protein is CSVPQGPNTEAFF. The CDR3 DNA reads as TGCAGCGTTCCACAGGGGCCCAACACTGAAGCTTTCTTT.